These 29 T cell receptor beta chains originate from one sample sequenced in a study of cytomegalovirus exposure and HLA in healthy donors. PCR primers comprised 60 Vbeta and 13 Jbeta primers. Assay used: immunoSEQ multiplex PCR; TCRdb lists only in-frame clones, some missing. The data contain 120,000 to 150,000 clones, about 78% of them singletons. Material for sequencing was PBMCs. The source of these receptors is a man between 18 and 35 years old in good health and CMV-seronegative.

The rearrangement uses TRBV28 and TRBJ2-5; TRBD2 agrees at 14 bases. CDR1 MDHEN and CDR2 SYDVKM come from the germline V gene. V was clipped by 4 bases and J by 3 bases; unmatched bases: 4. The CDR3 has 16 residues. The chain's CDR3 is CASSSEGLAGEETQYF. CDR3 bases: TGTGCCAGCAGTTCCGAGGGACTAGCGGGAGAAGAGACCCAGTACTTC.

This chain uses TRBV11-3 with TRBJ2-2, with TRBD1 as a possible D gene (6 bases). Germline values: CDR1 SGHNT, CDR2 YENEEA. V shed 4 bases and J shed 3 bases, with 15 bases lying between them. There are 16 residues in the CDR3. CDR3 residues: CASSSRTVRDTGELFF. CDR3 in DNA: TGTGCCAGCAGCTCGAGGACAGTACGAGACACCGGGGAGCTGTTTTTT.

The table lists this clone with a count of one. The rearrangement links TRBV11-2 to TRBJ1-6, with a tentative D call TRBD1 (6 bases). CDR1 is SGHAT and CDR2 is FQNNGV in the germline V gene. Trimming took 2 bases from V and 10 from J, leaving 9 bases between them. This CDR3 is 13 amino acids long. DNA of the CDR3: TGTGCCAGCAGCTTAACAGGGCGGTCACCCCTCCACTTT. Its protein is CASSLTGRSPLHF.

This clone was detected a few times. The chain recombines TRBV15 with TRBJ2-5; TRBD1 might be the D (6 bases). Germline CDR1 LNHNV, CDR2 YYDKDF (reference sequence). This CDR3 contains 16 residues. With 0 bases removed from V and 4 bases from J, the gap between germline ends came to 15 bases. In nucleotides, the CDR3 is TGTGCCACCAGCAGAGATGTGGGGAGAGGGGGAGAGACCCAGTACTTC. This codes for CATSRDVGRGGETQYF.

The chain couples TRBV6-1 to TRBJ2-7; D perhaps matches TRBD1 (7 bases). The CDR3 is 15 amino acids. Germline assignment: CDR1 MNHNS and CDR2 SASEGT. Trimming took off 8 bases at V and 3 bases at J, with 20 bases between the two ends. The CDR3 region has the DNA TGTGCCAGCTTCCCTGGGGCAGGGGGGTTCTACGAGCAGTACTTC. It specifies CASFPGAGGFYEQYF.

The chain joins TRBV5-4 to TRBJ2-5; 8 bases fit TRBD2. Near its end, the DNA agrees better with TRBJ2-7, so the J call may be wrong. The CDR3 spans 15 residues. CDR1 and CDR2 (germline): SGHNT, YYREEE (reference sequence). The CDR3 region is CASSLVVAGPHEQYF. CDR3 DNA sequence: TGTGCCAGCAGCTTGGTGGTAGCGGGGCCCCACGAGCAGTACTTC.

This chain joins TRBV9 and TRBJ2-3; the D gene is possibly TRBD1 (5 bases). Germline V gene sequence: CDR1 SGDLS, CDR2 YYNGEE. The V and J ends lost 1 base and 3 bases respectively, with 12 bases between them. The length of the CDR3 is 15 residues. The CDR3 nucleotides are TGTGCCAGCAGCGTATTCGACAGCGAGACAGATACGCAGTATTTT. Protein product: CASSVFDSETDTQYF.

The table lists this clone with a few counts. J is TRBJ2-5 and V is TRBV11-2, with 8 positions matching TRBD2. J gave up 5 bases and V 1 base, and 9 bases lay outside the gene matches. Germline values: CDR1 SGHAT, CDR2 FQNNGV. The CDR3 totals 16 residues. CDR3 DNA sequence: TGTGCCAGCAGCTTAGGGGAGGGACTAGGGAGGGAGACCCAGTACTTC. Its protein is CASSLGEGLGRETQYF. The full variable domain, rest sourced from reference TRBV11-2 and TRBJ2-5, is EAGVAQSPRYKIIEKRQSVAFWCNPISGHATLYWYQQILGQGPKLLIQFQNNGVVDDSQLPKDRFSAERLKGVDSTLKIQPAKLEDSAVYLCASSLGEGLGRETQYFGPGTRLLVL.

In nucleotides, the CDR3 is TGTGCCAGTACCGGCCGGAGACAGGGGCATCAGCCCCAGCATTTT. Translated: CASTGRRQGHQPQHF. The chain couples TRBV19 to TRBJ1-5; 8 bases agree with TRBD1. CDR3 size: 15 residues. J lost 5 bases, V lost 7 bases, and 10 bases had no gene match. Germline CDR1 and CDR2: LNHDA and SQIVND (reference sequence).

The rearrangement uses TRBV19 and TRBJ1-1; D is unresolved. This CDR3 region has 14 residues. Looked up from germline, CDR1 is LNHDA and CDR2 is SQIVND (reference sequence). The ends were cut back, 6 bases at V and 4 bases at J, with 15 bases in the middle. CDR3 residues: CASSPTRLGTEAFF. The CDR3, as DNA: TGTGCCAGTAGCCCGACGAGGTTGGGCACTGAAGCTTTCTTT.

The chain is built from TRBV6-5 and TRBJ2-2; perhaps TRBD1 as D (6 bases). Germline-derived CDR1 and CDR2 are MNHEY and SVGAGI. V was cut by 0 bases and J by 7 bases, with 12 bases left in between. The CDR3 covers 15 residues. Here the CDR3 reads CASSYSDSSGGELFF. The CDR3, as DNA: TGTGCCAGCAGTTACTCGGACAGTTCGGGCGGGGAGCTGTTTTTT.

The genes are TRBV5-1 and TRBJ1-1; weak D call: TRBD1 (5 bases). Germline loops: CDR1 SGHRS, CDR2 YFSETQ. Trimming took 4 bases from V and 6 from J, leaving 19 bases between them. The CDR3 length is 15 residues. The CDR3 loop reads CASSLHGGRSAEAFF. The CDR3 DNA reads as TGCGCCAGCAGCCTTCACGGGGGGAGGTCGGCTGAAGCTTTCTTT.

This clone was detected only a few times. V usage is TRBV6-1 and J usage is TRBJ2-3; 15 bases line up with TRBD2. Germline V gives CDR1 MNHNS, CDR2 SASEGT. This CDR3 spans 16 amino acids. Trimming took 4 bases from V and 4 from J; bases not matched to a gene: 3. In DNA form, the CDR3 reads TGTGCCAGCAGTGTAGGACTAGCGGGAGGGCCAGATACGCAGTATTTT. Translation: CASSVGLAGGPDTQYF.

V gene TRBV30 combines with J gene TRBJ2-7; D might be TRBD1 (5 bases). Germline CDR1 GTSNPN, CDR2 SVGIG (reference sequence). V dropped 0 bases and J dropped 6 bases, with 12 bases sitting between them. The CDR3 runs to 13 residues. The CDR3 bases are TGTGCCTGGAGTGTAATGGGGCCCCGCGAGCAGTACTTC. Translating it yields CAWSVMGPREQYF.

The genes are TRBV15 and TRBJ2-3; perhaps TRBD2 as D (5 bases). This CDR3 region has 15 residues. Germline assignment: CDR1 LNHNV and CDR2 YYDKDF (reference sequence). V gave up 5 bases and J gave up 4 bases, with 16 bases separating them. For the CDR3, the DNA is TGTGCCACCAGCTCACGGGCAATCGGGGCAGATACGCAGTATTTT. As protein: CATSSRAIGADTQYF. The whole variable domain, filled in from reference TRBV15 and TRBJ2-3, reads DAMVIQNPRYQVTQFGKPVTLSCSQTLNHNVMYWYQQKSSQAPKLLFHYYDKDFNNEADTPDNFQSRRPNTSFCFLDIRSPGLGDTAMYLCATSSRAIGADTQYFGPGTRLTVL.

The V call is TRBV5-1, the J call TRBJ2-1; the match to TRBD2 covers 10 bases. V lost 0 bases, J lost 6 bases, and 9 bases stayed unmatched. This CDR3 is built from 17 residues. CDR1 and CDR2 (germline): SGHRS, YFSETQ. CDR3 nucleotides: TGCGCCAGCAGCTTGGTGGCTAGCGGGAGTGCGGGCAATGAGCAGTTCTTC. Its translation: CASSLVASGSAGNEQFF.

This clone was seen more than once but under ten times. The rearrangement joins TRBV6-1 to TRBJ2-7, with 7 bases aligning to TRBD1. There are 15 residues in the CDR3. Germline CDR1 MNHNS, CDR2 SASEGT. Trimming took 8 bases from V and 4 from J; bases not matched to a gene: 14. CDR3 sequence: CASLPPGTAQYEQYF. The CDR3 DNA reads TGTGCCAGCCTACCCCCCGGGACAGCGCAATACGAGCAGTACTTC.

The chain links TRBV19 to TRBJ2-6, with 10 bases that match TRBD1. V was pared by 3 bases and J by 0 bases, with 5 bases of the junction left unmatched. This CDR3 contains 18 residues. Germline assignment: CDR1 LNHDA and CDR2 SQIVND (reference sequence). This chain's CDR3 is CASSMRTGGLSGANVLTF. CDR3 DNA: TGTGCCAGTAGTATGAGGACAGGGGGACTCTCTGGGGCCAACGTCCTGACTTTC.

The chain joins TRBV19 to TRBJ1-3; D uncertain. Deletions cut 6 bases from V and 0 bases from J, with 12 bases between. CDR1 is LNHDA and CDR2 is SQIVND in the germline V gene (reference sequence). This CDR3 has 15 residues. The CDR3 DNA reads TGTGCCAGTAGCTGGGAGGGCTCCTCTGGAAACACCATATATTTT. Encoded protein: CASSWEGSSGNTIYF. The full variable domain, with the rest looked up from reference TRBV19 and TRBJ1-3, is DGGITQSPKYLFRKEGQNVTLSCEQNLNHDAMYWYRQDPGQGLRLIYYSQIVNDFQKGDIAEGYSVSREKKESFPLTVTSAQKNPTAFYLCASSWEGSSGNTIYFGEGSWLTVV.

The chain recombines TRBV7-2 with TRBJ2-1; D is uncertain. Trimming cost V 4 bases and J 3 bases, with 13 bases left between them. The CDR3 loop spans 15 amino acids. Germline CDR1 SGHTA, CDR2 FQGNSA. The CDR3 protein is CASSSYLGVYNEQFF. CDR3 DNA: TGTGCCAGCAGCTCATATCTAGGTGTCTACAATGAGCAGTTCTTC.

The CDR3 nucleotides are TGTGCCAGCAGCCCCCTGTTCGAGCAGTTCTTC. Amino acid sequence: CASSPLFEQFF. The chain has TRBV6-1 and TRBJ2-1, with no clear D. The V end was cut by 6 bases, the J end by 10 bases, with 10 bases between. The CDR3 is 11 residues long. The germline CDR1 and CDR2 sequences are MNHNS and SASEGT.

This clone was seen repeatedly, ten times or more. The CDR3, as DNA: TGTGCCATCAGCCGAGACTATAGCAATCAGCCCCAGCATTTT. Translated: CAISRDYSNQPQHF. This chain links TRBV10-3 with TRBJ1-5; D is ambiguous. Germline values: CDR1 ENHRY, CDR2 SYGVKD. Trimming stripped 6 bases from V and 0 bases from J, with 9 bases between. The CDR3 is 14 amino acids.

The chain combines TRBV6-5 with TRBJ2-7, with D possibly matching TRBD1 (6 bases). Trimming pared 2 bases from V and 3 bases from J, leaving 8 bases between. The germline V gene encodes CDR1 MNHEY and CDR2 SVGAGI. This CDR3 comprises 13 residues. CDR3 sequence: CASSYGQNYEQYF. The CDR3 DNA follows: TGTGCCAGCAGTTACGGACAGAACTACGAGCAGTACTTC.

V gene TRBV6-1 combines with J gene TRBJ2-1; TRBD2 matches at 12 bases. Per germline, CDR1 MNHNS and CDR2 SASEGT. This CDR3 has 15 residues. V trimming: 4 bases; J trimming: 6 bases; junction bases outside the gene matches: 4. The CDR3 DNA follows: TGTGCCAGCAGTGCCCTAGCGGGAGGGACCAATGAGCAGTTCTTC. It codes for CASSALAGGTNEQFF.

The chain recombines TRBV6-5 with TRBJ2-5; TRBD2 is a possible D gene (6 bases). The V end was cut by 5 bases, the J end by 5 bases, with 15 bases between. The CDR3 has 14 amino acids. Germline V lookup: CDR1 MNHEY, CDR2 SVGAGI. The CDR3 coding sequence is TGTGCCAGCAGTCCCTGGAGGGAAGGTGAGACCCAGTACTTC. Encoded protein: CASSPWREGETQYF.

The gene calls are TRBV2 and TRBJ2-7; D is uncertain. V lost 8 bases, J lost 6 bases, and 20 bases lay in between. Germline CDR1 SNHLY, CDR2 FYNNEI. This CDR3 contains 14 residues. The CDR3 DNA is TGTGCCAGCTGTCCCCAAATGACACACAGCGAGCAGTACTTC. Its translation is CASCPQMTHSEQYF. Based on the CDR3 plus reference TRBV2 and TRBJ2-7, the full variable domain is EPEVTQTPSHQVTQMGQEVILRCVPISNHLYFYWYRQILGQKVEFLVSFYNNEISEKSEIFDDQFSVERPDGSNFTLKIRSTKLEDSAMYFCASCPQMTHSEQYFGPGTRLTVT.

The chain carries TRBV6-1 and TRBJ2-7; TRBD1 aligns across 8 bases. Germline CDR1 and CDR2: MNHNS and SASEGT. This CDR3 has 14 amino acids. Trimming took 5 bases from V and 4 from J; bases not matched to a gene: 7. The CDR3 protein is CASSQDRVGYEQYF. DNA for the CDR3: TGTGCCAGCAGTCAGGACAGGGTTGGATACGAGCAGTACTTC.

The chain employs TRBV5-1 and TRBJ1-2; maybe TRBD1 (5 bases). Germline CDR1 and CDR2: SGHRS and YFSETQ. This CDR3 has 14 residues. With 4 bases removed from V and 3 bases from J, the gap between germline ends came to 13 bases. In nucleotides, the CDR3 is TGCGCCAGCAGCGTTGGGGGGAGCGACTATGGCTACACCTTC. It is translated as CASSVGGSDYGYTF. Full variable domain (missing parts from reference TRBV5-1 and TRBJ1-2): KAGVTQTPRYLIKTRGQQVTLSCSPISGHRSVSWYQQTPGQGLQFLFEYFSETQRNKGNFPGRFSGRQFSNSRSEMNVSTLELGDSALYLCASSVGGSDYGYTFGSGTRLTVV.

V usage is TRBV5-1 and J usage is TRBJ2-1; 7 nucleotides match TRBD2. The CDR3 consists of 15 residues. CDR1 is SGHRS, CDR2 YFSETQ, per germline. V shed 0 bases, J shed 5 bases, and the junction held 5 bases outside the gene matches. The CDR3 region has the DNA TGCGCCAGCAGCTTGGCCTTGGCGGGAGACAATGAGCAGTTCTTC. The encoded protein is CASSLALAGDNEQFF. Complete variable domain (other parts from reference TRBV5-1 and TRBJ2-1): KAGVTQTPRYLIKTRGQQVTLSCSPISGHRSVSWYQQTPGQGLQFLFEYFSETQRNKGNFPGRFSGRQFSNSRSEMNVSTLELGDSALYLCASSLALAGDNEQFFGPGTRLTVL.